This T cell receptor (beta chain) was profiled in a study of T cell repertoires in cytomegalovirus infection. Whole-study context: CMV epitopes in the study were HLA-C-restricted (recently identified) and HLA-B-restricted (well studied). In public TCR beta signatures, there were indications of both CMV infection and matching HLA type. General study findings and limits: HLA-C-restricted TCR beta clonotypes specific for CMV led the ex vivo response.

Via MiXCR, TCRdb re-called the reads, giving one row per CDR3 protein. The data hold some 920,000 distinct CDR3 sequences, with roughly 30% observed a single time. In its sample, this clonotype was seen a few times. The antigen remains unidentified. The clonotype was recovered from a human donor in good health (CMV status not recorded). Some clones in this sample may be carry-over from other donors' samples. The specimen comprised cultured CD8+ T cells from PBMCs, sampled from culture after CMV antigen stimulation.

CDR3 DNA sequence: TGTGCCAGCAGTTTAATGGGGCAGGGGGCTACCTACAATGAGCAGTTCTTC. Translating it yields CASSLMGQGATYNEQFF. The genes are TRBV12-3 or TRBV12-4 and TRBJ2-1; 8 bases map to TRBD1. The V and J ends lost 2 bases and 2 bases, in that order; junction bases with no gene match: 8. The CDR3 loop spans 17 amino acids.